Sequencing of this TCR beta chain was carried out in a study of shared clonotypes between healthy human individuals. Study in general: Three plates were used per donor for CD4 naive, three for CD4 memory, two for CD8 naive and one for CD8 memory.

In regard to this clone: Antigen: not known.

In the sorted-subset replicate PCRs, around 0.2 ug DNA, roughly 29,000 T cell genomes, was used. The data were produced by immunoSEQ multiplex PCR, yet TCRdb's version contains in-frame clones alone and is incomplete. The table records 2 million to 3 million clones, roughly 93% of them present only once. Germline V gives CDR1 SEHNR, CDR2 FQNEAQ (reference sequence). The V end was cut by 3 bases, the J end by 7 bases, with 13 bases between. The CDR3 length is 14 residues. General study findings and limits: Shared clonotypes across all four donors exceeded non-shared ones in generation probability. Only blood samples were collected, and tissue repertoires likely differ.

V is TRBV7-9 and J is TRBJ2-1, with D unresolved. Input material: naive CD4+ T cells from PBMCs. The subset here: CD45RA+ positively selected. The TCR was taken from a man in his late teens or twenties in good health. Some clones in this sample may be carry-over from other donors' samples. CDR3 residues: CASSFLSSENEQFF. CDR3 nucleotides: TGTGCCAGCAGCTTTCTATCTAGTGAAAATGAGCAGTTCTTC.